Reported below is one TCR beta chain. This sample was included in a study of shared T cell receptors in the human thymus. The CDR3 runs to 14 residues. J was trimmed by 4 bases and V by 2 bases; bases with no gene match: 1. Germline CDR1 is MGHRA and CDR2 is YSYEKL. The data were produced by immunoSEQ multiplex PCR, yet TCRdb's version contains in-frame clones alone and is incomplete. This sample has hundreds of thousands of clones, with roughly 90% found just once. The same sample was also studied in work on human thymus T cells. In that study: Healthy Finnish infants having corrective surgery for congenital heart defects served as donors. The thymus was resected at corrective cardiac surgery. Apparent skewing of V and J gene usage characterized both thymic and blood repertoires. Among unrelated individuals, related research reported thymic repertoires that overlapped highly.

The TCR comes from a boy under three years old with a congenital heart defect. V usage is TRBV4-1 and J usage is TRBJ2-3; TRBD2 matches 9 bases. Sequencing used thymocytes. The CDR3 nucleotides are TGCGCCAGCAGCCAAATAGCGGGGGCAGATACGCAGTATTTT. It specifies CASSQIAGADTQYF.